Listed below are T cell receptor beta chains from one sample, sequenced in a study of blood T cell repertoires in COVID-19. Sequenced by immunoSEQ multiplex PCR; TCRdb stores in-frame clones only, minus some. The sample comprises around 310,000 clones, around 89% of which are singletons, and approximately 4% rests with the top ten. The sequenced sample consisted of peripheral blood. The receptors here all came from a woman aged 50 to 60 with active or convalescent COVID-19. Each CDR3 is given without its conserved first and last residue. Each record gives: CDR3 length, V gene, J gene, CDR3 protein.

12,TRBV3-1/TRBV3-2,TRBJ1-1,ASSLPDRNTEAF
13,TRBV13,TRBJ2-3,ASSLRQGSTDTQY
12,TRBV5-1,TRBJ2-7,ASTRVESSYEQY
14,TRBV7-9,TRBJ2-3,ASSLASGGPTDTQY
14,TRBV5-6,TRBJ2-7,ASSLAPGGGSYEQY
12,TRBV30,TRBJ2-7,AWSRKGAKNEQY
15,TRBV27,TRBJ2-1,ASSWLLSGGPYNEQF
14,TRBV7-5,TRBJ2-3,ARSFSLAGVEDTQY
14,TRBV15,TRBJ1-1,ATSRVGDRGRTEAF
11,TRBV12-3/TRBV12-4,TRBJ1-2,ASSLVQNYGYT
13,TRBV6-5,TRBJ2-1,ASSRPAGGQDEQF
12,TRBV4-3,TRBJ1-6,ASREEIDNSPLH
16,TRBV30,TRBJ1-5,AWTSNRDRTYSNQPQH
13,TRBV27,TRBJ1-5,ASSMTGGEWQPQH
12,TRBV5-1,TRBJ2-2,ASSLGSNTGELF
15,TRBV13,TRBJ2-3,ASSMGLAGEYTDTQY
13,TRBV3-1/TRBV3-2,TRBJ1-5,ASSWTGDSNQPQH
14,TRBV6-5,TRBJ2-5,ASSYSSTGGTETQY
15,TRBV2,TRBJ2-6,ASSRQGVKSGANVLT
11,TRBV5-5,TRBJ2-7,ASSWRSSYEQY
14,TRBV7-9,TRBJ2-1,ASSRLRGSRGNEQF
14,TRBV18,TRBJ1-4,ASSPPGQALNEKLF
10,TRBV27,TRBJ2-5,ASSPTQETQY
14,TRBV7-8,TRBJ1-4,ASSHGTTGGTEKLF
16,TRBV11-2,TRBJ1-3,ASSFGRGTSISGNTIY
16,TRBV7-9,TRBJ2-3,ASTNPTSGREVSDTQY
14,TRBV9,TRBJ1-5,ASSSGTGISNQPQH
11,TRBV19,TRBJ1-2,ASSIDRGLGYT
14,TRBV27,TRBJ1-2,ASSLYQGAIFYGYT
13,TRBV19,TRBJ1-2,ASSLRQGVIYGYT
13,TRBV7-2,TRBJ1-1,ASRSIQGAVTEAF
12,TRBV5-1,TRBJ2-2,ASSIARTAGELF
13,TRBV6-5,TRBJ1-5,ASSTVTATNQPQH
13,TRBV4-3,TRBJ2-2,ASSQARGTTGELF
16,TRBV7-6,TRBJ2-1,ASSSVGGGTGNYNEQF
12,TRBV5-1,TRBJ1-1,ASSLGGGGTEAF
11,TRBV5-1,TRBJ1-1,ASSFLMNTEAF
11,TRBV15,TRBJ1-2,ATSRDRNYGYT
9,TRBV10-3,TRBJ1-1,AIGLNTEAF
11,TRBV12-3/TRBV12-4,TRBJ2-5,ASAKDRQETQY
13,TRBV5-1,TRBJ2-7,ASSSSGQGLYEQY
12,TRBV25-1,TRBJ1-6,ASSEYREYSPLH
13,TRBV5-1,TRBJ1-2,ASSLGTGGYGGYT
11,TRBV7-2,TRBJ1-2,ASSLGATYGYT
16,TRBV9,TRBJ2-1,ASSPGIGLAGLYNEQF
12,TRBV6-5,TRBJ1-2,ASSYGQGARGYT
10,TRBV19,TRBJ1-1,ASSQGNAEAF
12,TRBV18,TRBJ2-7,ASSPGAGSYEQY
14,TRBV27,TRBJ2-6,ASSQTRGSGANVLT
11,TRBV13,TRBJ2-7,ASSSPQAGEQY
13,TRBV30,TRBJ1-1,AWSRPGTGGTEAF
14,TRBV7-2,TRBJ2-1,ASSFGTSSTRPEQF
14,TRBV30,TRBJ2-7,AWSRSGGGKPYEQY